The source of this T cell receptor (beta chain) is a study of blood T cell repertoires in COVID-19. As for the study in general: Sites in the United States, Italy and Spain provided acute and convalescent COVID-19 samples. Sample material is recorded as cDNA or gDNA derived from T cells, B-cell-depleted T cells, or PBMCs.

How the authors handled the data: Quantification of nucleated cells was approximated via reference gene primer amplification. Sequencing used immunoSEQ multiplex PCR; TCRdb keeps in-frame clones, though not all of them. V and J calls and clone size are as listed in that table; D and trimming were resolved from the DNA. This sample has some 80,000 clones; roughly 80% occur once, and the top ten carry about 35%. The CDR3 runs 16 residues. V lost 4 bases, J lost 6 bases, and 10 bases stayed unmatched. The V gene's germline CDR1 is SNHLY and CDR2 FYNNEI. The chain joins TRBV2 to TRBJ2-2; 8 bases agree with TRBD2. Sequencing input: peripheral blood. This sequence was found in a woman in her seventies with acute or convalescent COVID-19. The CDR3 DNA reads as TGTGCCAGCAGTGTTATCCCGGGACTAGGGTCCGGGGAGCTGTTTTTT. The encoded protein is CASSVIPGLGSGELFF.